The next 10 T cell receptor beta chains were all read from a single sample in a study of radiation and T cells in renal cell carcinoma. Produced via immunoSEQ multiplex PCR; TCRdb's table is partial and in-frame only. The table has about 130,000 clones, over 75% seen once. Documented time point: baseline pretreatment blood. Treatment defined: 15 Gy SBRT to primary tumor, nephrectomy 4 weeks later. Sequenced here: blood, sampled from a patient whose treatment included radiotherapy and nephrectomy. These receptors came from a woman aged 45-65 years with renal cell carcinoma.

The V gene is TRBV4-1, the J gene TRBJ2-1, with 12 bases that match TRBD2. The V segment lost 1 base and the J segment 1 base; nucleotides outside the gene matches: 2. The CDR3 consists of 17 residues. Germline loops: CDR1 MGHRA, CDR2 YSYEKL. The CDR3 spells CASSQGLAGVSYNEQFF. DNA of the CDR3: TGCGCCAGCAGCCAAGGACTAGCGGGGGTGTCCTACAATGAGCAGTTCTTC.

The rearrangement joins TRBV10-2 to TRBJ2-3, with 10 bases aligning to TRBD2. Germline V gene data show CDR1 as WSHSY and CDR2 as SAAADI. V shed 6 bases, J shed 4 bases, and the junction held 10 bases outside the gene matches. The CDR3 runs to 16 residues. CDR3 residues: CASRESGGANADTQYF. CDR3 DNA: TGCGCCAGCAGAGAAAGCGGGGGGGCCAACGCAGATACGCAGTATTTT.

The J gene is TRBJ1-5, the V gene TRBV12-5, with a possible D match to TRBD1 (5 bases). In germline, CDR1 is LGHNT, CDR2 FRNRAP. The CDR3 extends over 16 amino acids. Trimming cost V 3 bases and J 0 bases, with 12 bases left between them. The CDR3 DNA sequence: TGTGCTAGTGGTTTAGGGACGGGTTATAGCAATCAGCCCCAGCATTTT. Translated: CASGLGTGYSNQPQHF.

This clone has a single count. V is TRBV5-1 and J is TRBJ2-3; maybe TRBD2 (6 bases). Per the germline V gene, CDR1 is SGHRS and CDR2 is YFSETQ. Trimming left V 4 bases short and J 1 base short, with 16 bases between. The CDR3 has 16 residues. The CDR3 coding sequence is TGCGCCAGCAGCCCGGAGGGGCGCCCCGGCACAGATACGCAGTATTTT. Translation: CASSPEGRPGTDTQYF.

The CDR3 DNA sequence: TGTGCCAGCAGTGAAAGGAGAGGACTAGCGTCGGAGACCCAGTACTTC. Its protein product is CASSERRGLASETQYF. J is TRBJ2-5 and V is TRBV6-1; 9 bases agree with TRBD2. J lost 5 bases, V lost 2 bases, and 9 bases had no gene match. Germline CDR1 MNHNS, CDR2 SASEGT. This CDR3 has 16 residues.

The V and J genes are TRBV7-2 and TRBJ1-6; the D is unclear. Germline loops: CDR1 SGHTA, CDR2 FQGNSA. Trimming took 3 bases from V and 3 from J, leaving 9 bases between them. This CDR3 has 15 amino acids. The CDR3 region is CASSFNDIYNSPLHF. CDR3 coding DNA: TGTGCCAGCAGCTTTAACGACATCTATAATTCACCCCTCCACTTT.

V and J are TRBV30 and TRBJ1-1; D unclear. V gave up 0 bases and J gave up 10 bases, with 12 bases separating them. Germline CDR1 is GTSNPN and CDR2 is SVGIG (reference sequence). The CDR3 length is 12 residues. DNA of the CDR3: TGTGCCTGGAGTGTACGGGCTCTTGGAGCTTTCTTT. The encoded protein is CAWSVRALGAFF.

This sequence joins TRBV5-4 and TRBJ2-5; 9 bases align to TRBD2. This CDR3 spans 13 amino acids. The V gene end was trimmed by 5 bases and the J gene end by 5 bases; junction bases not matched to a gene: 4. Germline V gives CDR1 SGHNT, CDR2 YYREEE (reference sequence). The CDR3 spells CASSRTSEETQYF. The CDR3 DNA reads TGTGCCAGCAGTCGGACTAGCGAGGAGACCCAGTACTTC.

The chain couples TRBV7-2 to TRBJ2-7; D is perhaps TRBD1 (5 bases). V was shortened by 5 bases and J by 1 base, with 12 bases between the two germline ends. CDR1 is SGHTA and CDR2 is FQGNSA in the germline V gene. The CDR3 is made up of 14 amino acids. CDR3 residues: CASSTRQKSYEQYF. The CDR3 region has the DNA TGTGCCAGCAGCACCCGACAGAAATCCTACGAGCAGTACTTC.

The V and J genes are TRBV6-5 and TRBJ1-4, with D possibly matching TRBD1 (6 bases). The ends were cut back, 4 bases at V and 6 bases at J, with 18 bases in the middle. From germline, CDR1 is MNHEY and CDR2 SVGAGI. This CDR3 has 16 residues. The CDR3 protein is CASSLSQQGGDEKLFF. The DNA for the CDR3 is TGTGCCAGCAGTTTATCCCAACAGGGTGGGGATGAAAAACTGTTTTTT.